This T cell receptor (beta chain) was captured by sequencing in a study of cytomegalovirus exposure and HLA in healthy donors. Study as a whole: The approximately 120 validation repertoires were produced on the same platform as the 550 to 750 repertoires of the first cohort. This was reported in a later analysis.

TCRdb's table, derived via immunoSEQ multiplex PCR, lists solely in-frame clones and lacks some. The repertoire holds about 170,000 clones, with 70% to 90% as singletons. Germline V gene lookup returns CDR1 SQVTM and CDR2 ANQGSEA. CDR3 length equals 13 residues. V lost 0 bases to trimming and J lost 7 bases, with 12 bases between them. Points from the study as a whole: Most sequenced TCRs were rare (though some public TCRs occurred in many donors). It was confirmed in vitro that a few of the CMV-associated chains were specific for CMV antigens. The study recorded over 150 TCR beta chains that were cytomegalovirus-associated.

With respect to this clone: Its antigen is unknown.

This receptor was identified in a woman in her twenties or thirties in good health and CMV-seronegative. Material: PBMCs. The gene calls are TRBV29-1 and TRBJ1-1, with D unresolved. CDR3 bases: TGCAGCGTTGAAGATTCGTCCCACCTTGAAGCTTTCTTT. Protein: CSVEDSSHLEAFF. Filled out from reference TRBV29-1 and TRBJ1-1, the complete variable domain reads SAVISQKPSRDICQRGTSLTIQCQVDSQVTMMFWYRQQPGQSLTLIATANQGSEATYESGFVIDKFPISRPNLTFSTLTVSNMSPEDSSIYLCSVEDSSHLEAFFGQGTRLTVV.